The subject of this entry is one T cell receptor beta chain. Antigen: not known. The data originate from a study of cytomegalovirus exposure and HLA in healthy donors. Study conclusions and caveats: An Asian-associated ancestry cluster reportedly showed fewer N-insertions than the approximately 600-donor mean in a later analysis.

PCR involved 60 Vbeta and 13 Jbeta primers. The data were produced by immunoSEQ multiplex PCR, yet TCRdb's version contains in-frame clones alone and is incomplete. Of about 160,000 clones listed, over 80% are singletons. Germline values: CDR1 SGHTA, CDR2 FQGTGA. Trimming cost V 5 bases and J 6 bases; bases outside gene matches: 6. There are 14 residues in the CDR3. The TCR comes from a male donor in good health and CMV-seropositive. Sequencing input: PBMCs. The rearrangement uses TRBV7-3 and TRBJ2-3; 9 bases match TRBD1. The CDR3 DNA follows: TGTGCCAGCAGCCAGGGGACAGGGACGGATACGCAGTATTTT. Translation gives CASSQGTGTDTQYF.